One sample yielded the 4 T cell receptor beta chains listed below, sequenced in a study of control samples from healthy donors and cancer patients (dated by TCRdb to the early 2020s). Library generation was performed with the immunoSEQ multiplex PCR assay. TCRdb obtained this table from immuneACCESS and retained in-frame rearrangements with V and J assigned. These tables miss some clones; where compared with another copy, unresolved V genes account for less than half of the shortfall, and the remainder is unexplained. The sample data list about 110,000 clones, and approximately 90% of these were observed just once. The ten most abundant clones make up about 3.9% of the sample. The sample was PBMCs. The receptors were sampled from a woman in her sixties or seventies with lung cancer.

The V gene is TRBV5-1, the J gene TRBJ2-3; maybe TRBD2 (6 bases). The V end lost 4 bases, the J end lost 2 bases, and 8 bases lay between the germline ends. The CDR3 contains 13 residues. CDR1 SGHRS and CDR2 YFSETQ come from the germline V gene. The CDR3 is CASSGGVTDTQYF. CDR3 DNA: TGCGCCAGCAGCGGCGGGGTCACAGATACGCAGTATTTT.

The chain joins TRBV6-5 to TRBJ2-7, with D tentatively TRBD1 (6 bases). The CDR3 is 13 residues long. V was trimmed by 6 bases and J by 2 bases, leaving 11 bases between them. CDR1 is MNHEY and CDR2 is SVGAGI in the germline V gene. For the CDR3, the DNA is TGTGCCAGCAGGCCCAGGGGAACCTACGAGCAGTACTTC. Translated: CASRPRGTYEQYF.

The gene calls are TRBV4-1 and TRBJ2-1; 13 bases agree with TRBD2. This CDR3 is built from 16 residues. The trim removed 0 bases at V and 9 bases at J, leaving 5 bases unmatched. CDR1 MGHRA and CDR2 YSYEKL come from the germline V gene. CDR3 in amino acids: CASSQEGLAGSREQFF. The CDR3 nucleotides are TGCGCCAGCAGCCAAGAGGGACTAGCGGGATCCCGTGAGCAGTTCTTC.

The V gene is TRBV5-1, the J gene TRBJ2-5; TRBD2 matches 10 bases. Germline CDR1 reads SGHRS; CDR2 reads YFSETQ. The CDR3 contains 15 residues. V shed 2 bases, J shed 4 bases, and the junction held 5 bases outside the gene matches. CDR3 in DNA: TGCGCCAGCAGCTTTGCTAGCGGGGGCCCAGAGACCCAGTACTTC. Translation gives CASSFASGGPETQYF.